The entry that follows covers one T cell receptor (beta chain) sequence. Its antigen is unidentified. Following a re-call of the 5' RACE reads, TCRdb has one entry per CDR3 protein and lacks DNA. This sample's clone table lists about 210,000 distinct CDR3 sequences. The data stem from a study of monozygotic twins with inflammatory bowel disease. Germline CDR1 is SGHRS and CDR2 is YFSETQ. The CDR3 length is 16 residues. Investigators extracted total RNA from whole blood and did not sort T cells. The study, taken as a whole, reports: By inverse Simpson index, TCRbeta diversity was lower in IBD patients than in healthy co-twins. With others, IBD patients shared fewer clonotypes than healthy twins did, especially with disease activity. Repertoires of patients may have been made more variable by differing immunosuppressive treatments.

The receptor's source is a human donor with ulcerative colitis or Crohn's disease, or a healthy co-twin of an affected twin (not recorded which). The sequenced material came from blood. The chain couples TRBV5-1 to TRBJ2-1; without DNA, the TCRdb call of TRBD1 cannot be checked. The CDR3 sequence is CASSWEGHNSYNEQFF.